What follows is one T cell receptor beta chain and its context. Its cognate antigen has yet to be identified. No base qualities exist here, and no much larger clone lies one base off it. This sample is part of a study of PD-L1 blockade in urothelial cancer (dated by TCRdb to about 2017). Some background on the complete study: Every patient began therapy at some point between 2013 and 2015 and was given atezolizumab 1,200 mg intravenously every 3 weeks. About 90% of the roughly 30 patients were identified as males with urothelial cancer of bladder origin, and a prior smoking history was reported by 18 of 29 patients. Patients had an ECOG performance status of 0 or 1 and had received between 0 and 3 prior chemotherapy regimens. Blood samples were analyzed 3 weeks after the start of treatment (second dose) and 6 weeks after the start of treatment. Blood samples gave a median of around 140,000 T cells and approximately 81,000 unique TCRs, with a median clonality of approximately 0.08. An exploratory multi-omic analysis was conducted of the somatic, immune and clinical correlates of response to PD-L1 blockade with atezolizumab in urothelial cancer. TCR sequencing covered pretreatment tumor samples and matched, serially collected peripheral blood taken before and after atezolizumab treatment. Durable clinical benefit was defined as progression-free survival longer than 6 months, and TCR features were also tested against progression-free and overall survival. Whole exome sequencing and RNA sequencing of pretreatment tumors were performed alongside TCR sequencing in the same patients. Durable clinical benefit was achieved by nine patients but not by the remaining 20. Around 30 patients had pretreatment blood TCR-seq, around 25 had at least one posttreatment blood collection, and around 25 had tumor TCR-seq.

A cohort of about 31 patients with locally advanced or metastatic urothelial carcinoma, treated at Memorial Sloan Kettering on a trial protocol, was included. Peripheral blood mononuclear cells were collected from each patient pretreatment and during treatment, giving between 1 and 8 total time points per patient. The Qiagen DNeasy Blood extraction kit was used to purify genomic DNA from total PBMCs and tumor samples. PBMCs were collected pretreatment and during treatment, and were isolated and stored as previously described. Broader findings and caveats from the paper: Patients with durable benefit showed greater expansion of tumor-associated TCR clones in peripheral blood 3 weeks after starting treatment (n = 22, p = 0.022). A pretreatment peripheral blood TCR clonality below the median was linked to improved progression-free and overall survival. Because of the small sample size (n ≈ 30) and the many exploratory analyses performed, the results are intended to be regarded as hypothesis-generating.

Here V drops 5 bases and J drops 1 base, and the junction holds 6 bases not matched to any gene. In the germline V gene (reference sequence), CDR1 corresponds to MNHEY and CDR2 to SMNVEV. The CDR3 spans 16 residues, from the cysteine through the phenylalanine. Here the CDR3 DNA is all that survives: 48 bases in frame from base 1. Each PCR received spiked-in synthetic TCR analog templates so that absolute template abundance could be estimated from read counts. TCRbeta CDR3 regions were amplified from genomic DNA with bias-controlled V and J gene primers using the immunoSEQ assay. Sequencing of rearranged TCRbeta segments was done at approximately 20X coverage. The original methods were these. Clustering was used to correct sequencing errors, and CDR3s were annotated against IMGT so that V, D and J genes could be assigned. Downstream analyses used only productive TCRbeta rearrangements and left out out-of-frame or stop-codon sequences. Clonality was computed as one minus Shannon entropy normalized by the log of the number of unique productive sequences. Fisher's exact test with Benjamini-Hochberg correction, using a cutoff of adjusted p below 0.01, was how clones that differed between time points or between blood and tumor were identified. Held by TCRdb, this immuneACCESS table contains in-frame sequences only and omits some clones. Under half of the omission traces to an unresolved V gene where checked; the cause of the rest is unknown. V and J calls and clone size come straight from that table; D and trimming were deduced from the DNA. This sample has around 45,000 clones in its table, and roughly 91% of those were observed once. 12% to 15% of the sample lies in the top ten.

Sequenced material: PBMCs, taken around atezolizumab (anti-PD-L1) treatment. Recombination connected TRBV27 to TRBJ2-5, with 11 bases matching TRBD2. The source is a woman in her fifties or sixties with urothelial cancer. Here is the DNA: TGTGCCAGCAGTATACTAACTAGCGGGGGCCAAGAGACCCAGTACTTC. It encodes CASSILTSGGQETQYF.